Shown below are 10 T cell receptor beta chains from a single sample sequenced in a study of identical twins (TCRdb year 2016). Library construction relied on 5' RACE. TCRdb records Illumina HiSeq 2000 as the sequencer. The public reads were reanalyzed by TCRdb: fastp trimming at Q25, MiXCR alignment, in-frame beta chains only. Rows merge per CDR3 protein into single entries with the most common DNA and genes. The table for this sample lists nearly 650,000 distinct CDR3 sequences; under 8.5% of them were counted only once. The ten largest clones capture 1.6% of the sample. In addition, the sample was reused for a study of yellow fever vaccine responses in identical twins.

The source material was PBMCs. These receptors were collected from a woman under 30 in good health.

The sample holds many counts of this clonotype. This chain joins TRBV7-8 and TRBJ2-3; D is undetermined. The V gene's germline CDR1 is SGHVS and CDR2 FQNEAQ. The CDR3 loop spans 15 amino acids. The V end lost 2 bases, the J end lost 0 bases, and 9 bases lay between the germline ends. CDR3 region: CASSLHGESTDTQYF. The CDR3, as DNA: TGTGCCAGCAGCTTACACGGCGAAAGCACAGATACGCAGTATTTT.

The genes are TRBV18 and TRBJ2-7; TRBD1 agrees at 7 bases. The V gene's germline CDR1 is KGHSH and CDR2 LQKENI. The CDR3 spans 14 residues. V shed 0 bases, J shed 3 bases, and the junction held 2 bases outside the gene matches. The chain's CDR3 is CASSPPTGIYEQYF. CDR3 sequence (DNA): TGTGCCAGCTCACCACCGACAGGGATCTACGAGCAGTACTTC.

This clonotype was recorded a few times. The chain carries TRBV5-1 and TRBJ1-2; tentatively, D is TRBD1 (5 bases). The V gene lost 1 base and the J gene lost 2 bases, with 15 bases spanning the gap. The CDR3 totals 16 residues. Germline V CDR1 and CDR2: SGHRS, YFSETQ. The CDR3 spells CASSLYPDKKNYGYTF. The CDR3 nucleotides read TGCGCCAGCAGCTTGTACCCGGACAAGAAGAACTATGGCTACACCTTC.

V and J are TRBV7-2 and TRBJ2-1, with D possibly being TRBD1 (5 bases). Trimming pared 5 bases from V and 10 bases from J, leaving 18 bases between. The CDR3 is made up of 14 amino acids. The germline V gene has CDR1 SGHTA and CDR2 FQGNSA. The CDR3 nucleotides read TGTGCCAGCAGCCCACGACTTCTTTCAGGGGAGCAGTTCTTC. As protein: CASSPRLLSGEQFF.

V is TRBV19 and J is TRBJ2-3; 10 nucleotides agree with TRBD1. Per the germline V gene, CDR1 is LNHDA and CDR2 is SQIVND (reference sequence). CDR3 length: 15 amino acids. V gave up 3 bases and J gave up 3 bases; unmatched junction bases: 3. This CDR3 reads CASSMGQGRTDTQYF. CDR3 DNA sequence: TGTGCCAGTAGTATGGGACAGGGGAGGACAGATACGCAGTATTTT.

This clonotype has at least ten counts. The V and J genes are TRBV29-1 and TRBJ2-1; perhaps D is TRBD1 or TRBD2 (5 bases each). Trimming stripped 4 bases from V and 4 bases from J, with 20 bases between. The CDR3 length is 16 residues. Germline CDR1 SQVTM, CDR2 ANQGSEA. This CDR3 reads CSVVGVGEKHYNEQFF. For the CDR3, the DNA is TGCAGCGTTGTAGGGGTGGGGGAGAAACATTACAATGAGCAGTTCTTC.

This clonotype was counted only a few times. The J gene is TRBJ1-3, the V gene TRBV25-1, with D uncertain. Trimming shortened V by 1 base and J by 0 bases, and 7 bases separated the two germline ends. Germline values: CDR1 MGHDK, CDR2 SYGVNS. The CDR3 spans 15 residues. The CDR3 sequence: CASSEWVGSGNTIYF. The CDR3 nucleotides are TGTGCCAGCAGTGAATGGGTTGGCTCTGGAAACACCATATATTTT.

This clonotype was seen a handful of times. The chain carries TRBV24-1 and TRBJ2-5, with TRBD2 as a possible D gene (6 bases). There are 13 residues in the CDR3. The V gene's germline CDR1 is KGHDR and CDR2 SFDVKD. With 4 bases removed from V and 5 bases from J, the gap between germline ends came to 10 bases. In nucleotides, the CDR3 is TGTGCCACCAGTGAGTGGGACTGGGAGACCCAGTACTTC. Residues: CATSEWDWETQYF.

This clonotype was seen repeatedly, ten times or more. V and J are TRBV6-5 and TRBJ2-2; D not certain. The CDR3 is made up of 13 amino acids. Trimming shortened V by 0 bases and J by 3 bases, and 2 bases separated the two germline ends. Per the germline V gene, CDR1 is MNHEY and CDR2 is SVGAGI. The CDR3 DNA sequence: TGTGCCAGCAGTTACTCGCACACCGGGGAGCTGTTTTTT. This sequence encodes CASSYSHTGELFF.

This clonotype was detected a few times. J is TRBJ2-7 and V is TRBV15; a possible D gene is TRBD1 (5 bases). The CDR3 is made up of 15 amino acids. CDR1 and CDR2 (germline): LNHNV, YYDKDF (reference sequence). V was pared by 0 bases and J by 6 bases, with 15 bases between. As DNA, the CDR3 is TGTGCCACCAGCAGAGATCCCAGGGATCCTCGCGAGCAGTACGTC. It specifies CATSRDPRDPREQYV.